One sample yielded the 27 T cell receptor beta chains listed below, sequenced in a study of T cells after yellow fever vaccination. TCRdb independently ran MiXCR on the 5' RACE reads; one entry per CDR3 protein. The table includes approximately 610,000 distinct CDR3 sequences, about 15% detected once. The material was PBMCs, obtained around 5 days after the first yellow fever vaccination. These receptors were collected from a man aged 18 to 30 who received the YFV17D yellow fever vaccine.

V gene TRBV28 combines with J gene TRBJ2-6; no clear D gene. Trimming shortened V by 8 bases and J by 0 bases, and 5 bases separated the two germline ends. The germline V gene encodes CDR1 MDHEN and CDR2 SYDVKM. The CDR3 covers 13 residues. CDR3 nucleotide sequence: TGTGCCAGCCTCTCCTCTGGGGCCAACGTCCTGACTTTC. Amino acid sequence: CASLSSGANVLTF.

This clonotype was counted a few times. The CDR3 loop is CASRPGTSGAVRYF. In DNA, the CDR3 is TGTGCCAGCAGACCCGGGACTAGCGGGGCCGTCCGATACTTC. V is TRBV25-1 and J is TRBJ2-5, with 13 bases that match TRBD2. The germline V gene encodes CDR1 MGHDK and CDR2 SYGVNS. The CDR3 consists of 14 residues. V lost 6 bases to trimming and J lost 14 bases; unmatched junction nucleotides: 12.

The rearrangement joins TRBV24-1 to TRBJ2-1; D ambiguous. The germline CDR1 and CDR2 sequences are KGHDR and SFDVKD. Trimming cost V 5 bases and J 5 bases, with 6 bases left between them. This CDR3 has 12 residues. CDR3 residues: CATSVGNNEQFF. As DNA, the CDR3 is TGTGCCACCAGTGTCGGTAACAATGAGCAGTTCTTC.

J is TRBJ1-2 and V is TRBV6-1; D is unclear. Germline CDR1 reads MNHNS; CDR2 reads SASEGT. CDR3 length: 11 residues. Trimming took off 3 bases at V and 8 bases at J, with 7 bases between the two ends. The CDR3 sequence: CASSDSRGYTF. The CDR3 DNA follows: TGTGCCAGCAGTGACAGCAGGGGCTACACCTTC.

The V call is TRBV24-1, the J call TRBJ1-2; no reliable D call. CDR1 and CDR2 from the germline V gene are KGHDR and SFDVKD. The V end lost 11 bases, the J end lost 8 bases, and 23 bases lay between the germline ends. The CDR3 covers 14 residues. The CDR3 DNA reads TGTGCCATCTACCTATCAAGGATCAGACAAGGCTACACCTTC. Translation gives CAIYLSRIRQGYTF.

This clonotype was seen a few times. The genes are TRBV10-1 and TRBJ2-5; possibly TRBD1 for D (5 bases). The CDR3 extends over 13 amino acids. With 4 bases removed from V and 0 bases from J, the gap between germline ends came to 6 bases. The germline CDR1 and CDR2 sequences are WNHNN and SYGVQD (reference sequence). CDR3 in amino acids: CASSGQYQETQYF. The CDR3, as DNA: TGCGCCAGCAGTGGACAGTACCAAGAGACCCAGTACTTC.

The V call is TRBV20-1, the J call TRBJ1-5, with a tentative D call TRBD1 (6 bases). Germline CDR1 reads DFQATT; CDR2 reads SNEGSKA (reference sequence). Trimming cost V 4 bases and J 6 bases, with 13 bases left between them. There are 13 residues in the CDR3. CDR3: CSATQGLSQPQHF. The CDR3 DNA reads TGCAGTGCTACGCAGGGGCTCTCTCAGCCCCAGCATTTT.

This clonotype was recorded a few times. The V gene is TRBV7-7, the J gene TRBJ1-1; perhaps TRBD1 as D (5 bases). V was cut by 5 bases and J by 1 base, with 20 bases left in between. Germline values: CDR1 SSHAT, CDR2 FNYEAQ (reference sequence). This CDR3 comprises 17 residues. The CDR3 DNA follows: TGTGCCAGCAGCCGACCCCCGTCCCCGGGACCGAACACTGAAGCTTTCTTT. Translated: CASSRPPSPGPNTEAFF. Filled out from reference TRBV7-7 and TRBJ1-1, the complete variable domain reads GAGVSQSPRYKVTKRGQDVTLRCDPISSHATLYWYQQALGQGPEFLTYFNYEAQPDKSGLPSDRFSAERPEGSISTLTIQRTEQRDSAMYRCASSRPPSPGPNTEAFFGQGTRLTVV.

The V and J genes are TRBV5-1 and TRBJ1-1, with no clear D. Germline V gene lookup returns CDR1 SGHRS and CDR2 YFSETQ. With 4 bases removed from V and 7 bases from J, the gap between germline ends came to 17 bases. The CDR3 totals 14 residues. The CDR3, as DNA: TGCGCCAGCAGCCCCACTGGTCAGGCCCTTGAAGCTTTCTTT. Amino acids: CASSPTGQALEAFF.

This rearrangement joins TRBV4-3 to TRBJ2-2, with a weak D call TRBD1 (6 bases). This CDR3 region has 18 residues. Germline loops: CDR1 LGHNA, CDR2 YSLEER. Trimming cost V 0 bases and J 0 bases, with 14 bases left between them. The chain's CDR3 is CASSQEAGQRTNTGELFF. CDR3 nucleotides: TGCGCCAGCAGCCAAGAAGCAGGACAGAGAACGAACACCGGGGAGCTGTTTTTT.

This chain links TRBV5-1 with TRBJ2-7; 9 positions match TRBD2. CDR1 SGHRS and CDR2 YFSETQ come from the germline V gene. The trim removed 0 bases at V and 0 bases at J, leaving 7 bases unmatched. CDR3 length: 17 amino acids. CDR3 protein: CASSLDWRGGPSYEQYV. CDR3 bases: TGCGCCAGCAGCTTGGATTGGCGGGGGGGCCCCTCCTACGAGCAGTACGTC.

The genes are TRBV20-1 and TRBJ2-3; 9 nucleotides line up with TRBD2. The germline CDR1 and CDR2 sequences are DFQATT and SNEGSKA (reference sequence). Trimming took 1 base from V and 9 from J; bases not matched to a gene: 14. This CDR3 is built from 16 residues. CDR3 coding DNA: TGCAGTGCTAGAGGGGAGCGGGGGGCAACCAAGTGGACGCAGTATTTT. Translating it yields CSARGERGATKWTQYF.

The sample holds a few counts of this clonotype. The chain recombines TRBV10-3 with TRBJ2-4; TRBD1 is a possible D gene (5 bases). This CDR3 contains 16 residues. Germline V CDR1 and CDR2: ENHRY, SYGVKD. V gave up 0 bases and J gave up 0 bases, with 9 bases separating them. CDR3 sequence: CAISESLRGAKNIQYF. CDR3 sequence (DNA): TGTGCCATCAGTGAGTCGTTAAGGGGAGCCAAAAACATTCAGTACTTC.

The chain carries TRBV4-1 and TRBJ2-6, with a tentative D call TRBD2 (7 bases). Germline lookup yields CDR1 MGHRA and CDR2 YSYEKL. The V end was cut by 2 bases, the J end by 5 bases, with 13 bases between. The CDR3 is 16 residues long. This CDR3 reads CASSQPRGARANVLTF. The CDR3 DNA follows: TGCGCCAGCAGCCAACCCCGGGGGGCGAGGGCCAACGTCCTGACTTTC.

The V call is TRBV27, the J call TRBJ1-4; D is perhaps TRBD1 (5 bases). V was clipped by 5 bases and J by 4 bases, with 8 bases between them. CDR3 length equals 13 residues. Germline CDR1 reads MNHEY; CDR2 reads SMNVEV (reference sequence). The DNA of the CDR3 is TGTGCCAGCAGTCCAGGGTATAATGAAAAACTGTTTTTT. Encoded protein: CASSPGYNEKLFF.

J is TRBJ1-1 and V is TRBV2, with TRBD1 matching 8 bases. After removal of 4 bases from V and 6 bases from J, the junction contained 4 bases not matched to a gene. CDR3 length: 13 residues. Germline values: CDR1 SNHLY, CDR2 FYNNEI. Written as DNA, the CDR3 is TGTGCCAGCAGTGTGACAGGGGTGCCTGAAGCTTTCTTT. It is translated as CASSVTGVPEAFF.

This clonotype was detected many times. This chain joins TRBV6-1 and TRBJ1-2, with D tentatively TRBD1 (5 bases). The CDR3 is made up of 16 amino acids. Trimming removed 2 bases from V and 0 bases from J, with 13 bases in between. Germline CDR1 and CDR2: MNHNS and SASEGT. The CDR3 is CASSEWRGISNYGYTF. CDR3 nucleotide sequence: TGTGCCAGCAGTGAATGGAGGGGCATCTCTAACTATGGCTACACCTTC.

The CDR3 DNA is TGCGCCAGCAGCCCGTGGTGGGGGCGCTCCTATGGCTACACCTTC. Its protein product is CASSPWWGRSYGYTF. V gene TRBV5-1 combines with J gene TRBJ1-2, with D perhaps TRBD1 (6 bases). The CDR3 length is 15 residues. Germline V gene lookup returns CDR1 SGHRS and CDR2 YFSETQ. V lost 4 bases, J lost 4 bases, and 17 bases lay in between.

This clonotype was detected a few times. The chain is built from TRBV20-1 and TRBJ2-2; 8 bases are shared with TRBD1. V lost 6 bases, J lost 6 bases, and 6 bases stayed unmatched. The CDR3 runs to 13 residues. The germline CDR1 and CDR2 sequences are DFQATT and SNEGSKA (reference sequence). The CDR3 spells CSAVKDRAGELFF. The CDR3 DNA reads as TGCAGTGCGGTAAAGGACAGGGCCGGGGAGCTGTTTTTT.

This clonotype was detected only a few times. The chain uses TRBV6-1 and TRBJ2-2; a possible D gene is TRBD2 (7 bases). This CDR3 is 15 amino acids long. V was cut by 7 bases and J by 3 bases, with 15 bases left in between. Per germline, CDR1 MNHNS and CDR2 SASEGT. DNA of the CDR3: TGTGCCAGCAATGGGCGAGGGGGGGACACCGGGGAGCTGTTTTTT. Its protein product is CASNGRGGDTGELFF.

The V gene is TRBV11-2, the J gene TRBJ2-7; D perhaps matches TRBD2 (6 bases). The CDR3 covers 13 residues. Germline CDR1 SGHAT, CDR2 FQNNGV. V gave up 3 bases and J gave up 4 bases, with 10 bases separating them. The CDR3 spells CASSFQLAYEQYV. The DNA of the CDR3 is TGTGCCAGCAGCTTCCAACTAGCATACGAGCAGTACGTC.

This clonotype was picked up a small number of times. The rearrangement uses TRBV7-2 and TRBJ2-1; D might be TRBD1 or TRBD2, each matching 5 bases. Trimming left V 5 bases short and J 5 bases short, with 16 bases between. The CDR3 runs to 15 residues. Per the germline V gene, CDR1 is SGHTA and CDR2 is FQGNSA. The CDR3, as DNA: TGTGCCAGCAGCCGAACCCGGGACGTAAACAATGAGCAGTTCTTC. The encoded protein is CASSRTRDVNNEQFF. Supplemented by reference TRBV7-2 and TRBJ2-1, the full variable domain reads GAGVSQSPSNKVTEKGKDVELRCDPISGHTALYWYRQSLGQGLEFLIYFQGNSAPDKSGLPSDRFSAERTGGSVSTLTIQRTQQEDSAVYLCASSRTRDVNNEQFFGPGTRLTVL.

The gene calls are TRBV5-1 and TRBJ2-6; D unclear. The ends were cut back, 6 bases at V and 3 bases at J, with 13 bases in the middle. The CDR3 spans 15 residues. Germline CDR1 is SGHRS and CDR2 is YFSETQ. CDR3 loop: CASTQTVGGANVLTF. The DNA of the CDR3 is TGCGCCAGCACCCAGACCGTTGGTGGGGCCAACGTCCTGACTTTC. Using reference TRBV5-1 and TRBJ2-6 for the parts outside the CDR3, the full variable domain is KAGVTQTPRYLIKTRGQQVTLSCSPISGHRSVSWYQQTPGQGLQFLFEYFSETQRNKGNFPGRFSGRQFSNSRSEMNVSTLELGDSALYLCASTQTVGGANVLTFGAGSRLTVL.

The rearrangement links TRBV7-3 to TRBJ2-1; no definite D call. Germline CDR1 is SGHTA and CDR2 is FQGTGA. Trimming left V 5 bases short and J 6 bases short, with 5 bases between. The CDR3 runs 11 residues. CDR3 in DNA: TGTGCCAGCAGCATGGGCAATGAGCAGTTCTTC. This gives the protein CASSMGNEQFF.

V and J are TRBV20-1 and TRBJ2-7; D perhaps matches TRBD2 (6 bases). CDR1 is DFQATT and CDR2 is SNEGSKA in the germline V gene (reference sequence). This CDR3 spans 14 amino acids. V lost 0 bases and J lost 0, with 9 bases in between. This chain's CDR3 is CSARDRRGSYEQYF. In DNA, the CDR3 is TGCAGTGCTAGAGATCGGAGGGGCTCCTACGAGCAGTACTTC.

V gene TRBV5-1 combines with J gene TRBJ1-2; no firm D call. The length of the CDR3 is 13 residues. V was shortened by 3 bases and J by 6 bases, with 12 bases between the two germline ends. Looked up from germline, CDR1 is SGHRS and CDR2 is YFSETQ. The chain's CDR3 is CASSSVKQHGYTF. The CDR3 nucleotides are TGCGCCAGCAGCTCCGTAAAGCAGCATGGCTACACCTTC.

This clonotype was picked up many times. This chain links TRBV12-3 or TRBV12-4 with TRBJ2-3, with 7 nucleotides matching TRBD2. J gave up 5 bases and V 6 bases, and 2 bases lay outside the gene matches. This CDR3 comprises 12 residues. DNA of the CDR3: TGTGCCAGCAGCCGGACTAGAGATACGCAGTATTTT. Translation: CASSRTRDTQYF.